This TCR beta chain was sequenced during a study of shared clonotypes between healthy human individuals. Study conclusions and caveats: Several donors held around 5% of naive CD4 clonotypes in common.

TCRdb's copy holds only in-frame clones and misses some; the assay was immunoSEQ multiplex PCR. In the table there are 300,000 to 400,000 clones, around 67% of which are singletons. The CDR3 loop spans 15 amino acids. Unmatched junction bases numbered 5, after V lost 1 base and J lost 3 bases. Looked up from germline, CDR1 is LNHDA and CDR2 is SQIVND (reference sequence). This clone was recorded a few times. Its specificity is not known. V and J are TRBV19 and TRBJ2-7, with 8 nucleotides matching TRBD2. This TCR was sampled from a man aged 30 to 39 in good health. Sequenced: memory CD4+ T cells sorted from blood. Subset of the sample: CD45RA-negative fraction. The CDR3 nucleotides are TGTGCCAGTAGTATAGCAGGAGCGGGAGTCTACGAGCAGTACTTC. Its translation is CASSIAGAGVYEQYF.